The 2 T cell receptor beta chains given below trace back to one sample, sequenced in a study of shared clonotypes between healthy human individuals. Sequencing used immunoSEQ multiplex PCR; TCRdb keeps in-frame clones, though not all of them. The sample records 1,400,000 or so clones, approximately 98.5% being singletons. The material sequenced was naive CD4+ T cells sorted from blood. The sample's subset: CD45RA+ positively selected. These receptors were collected from a man aged 25 to 45 in good health.

The chain links TRBV19 to TRBJ1-5, with D perhaps TRBD1 (5 bases). The CDR3 has 13 amino acids. The V gene's germline CDR1 is LNHDA and CDR2 SQIVND (reference sequence). V dropped 5 bases and J dropped 4 bases, with 9 bases sitting between them. CDR3 nucleotides: TGTGCCAGTAGTCTGGCAGGGAATCAGCCCCAGCATTTT. Translating it yields CASSLAGNQPQHF.

The chain uses TRBV5-5 and TRBJ2-2, with 7 nucleotides matching TRBD1. This CDR3 is 15 amino acids long. Unmatched junction bases numbered 7, after V lost 3 bases and J lost 5 bases. Germline assignment: CDR1 SGHKS and CDR2 YYEKEE (reference sequence). This CDR3 is CASSSETGPTGELFF. Here the CDR3 DNA reads TGTGCCAGCAGCTCGGAGACAGGGCCAACCGGGGAGCTGTTTTTT.